This T cell receptor beta chain was profiled in a study of T cells in Graves' hyperthyroidism and ophthalmopathy. With a duration under 2 months, the hyperthyroidism was newly diagnosed in patients aged 18 to 65. TCR beta CDR3 regions were amplified from RNA transcripts. HTBI primers were employed in a first-round RT-PCR of the TCR CDR3. TCRdb re-derived calls from the multiplex PCR reads in MiXCR, one entry per CDR3 protein. The sample has 500,000 to 700,000 distinct CDR3 sequences; 16% are singletons. The CDR3 sequence is 14 residues long. Germline-derived CDR1 and CDR2 are SGHNT and YENEEA. With regard to this clonotype: A much larger clone differs by one base, so this may be a read error.

This chain joins TRBV11-3 and TRBJ1-3, with 7 bases aligning to TRBD1. This sequence was found in a woman aged 18-35 years with Graves' hyperthyroidism. What was sequenced was blood. The CDR3 nucleotides read TGTGCCGGCAGCCAAGGGGACAGCGGAAACACCATATATTTT. Translated, it gives CAGSQGDSGNTIYF.